Shown below are 27 T cell receptor beta chains from a single sample sequenced in a study of blood T cells in healthy people across ages. A second PCR, run for about 7 to 11 cycles, used a sample-barcoded 5' primer plus a J-beta primer mix. TCRdb independently ran MiXCR on the 5' RACE reads; one entry per CDR3 protein. The sample lists 1.5 million to 2 million distinct CDR3 sequences; 34% were seen once. The sample was blood. Every receptor here comes from a woman younger than 45 in good health.

Note on this clonotype: This could be a read error, since a much larger clone is one nucleotide away. The gene calls are TRBV5-1 and TRBJ2-5; the D is unclear. The DNA end is a closer match to TRBJ2-7, so the J assignment may be wrong. This CDR3 spans 12 amino acids. CDR1 and CDR2 (germline): SGHRS, YFSETQ. The CDR3: CASSADAYEQYF. CDR3 coding DNA: TGCGCCAGCAGCGCCGATGCTTACGAGCAGTACTTC.

This clonotype was seen more than once but under ten times. The chain is built from TRBV6-5 and TRBJ2-1; D is unresolved. CDR3 length: 14 amino acids. Germline values: CDR1 MNHEY, CDR2 SVGAGI. The V end was cut by 1 base, the J end by 6 bases, with 10 bases between. The CDR3 sequence is CASSYFPIGNEQFF. CDR3 nucleotide sequence: TGTGCCAGCAGTTACTTCCCCATTGGCAATGAGCAGTTCTTC.

There are many counts of this clonotype. The chain combines TRBV20-1 with TRBJ2-7, with TRBD2 identical over 10 bases. The length of the CDR3 is 16 residues. The V segment lost 3 bases and the J segment 4 bases; nucleotides outside the gene matches: 12. Germline CDR1 reads DFQATT; CDR2 reads SNEGSKA (reference sequence). CDR3 loop: CSARGASGSKVYEQYF. In DNA form, the CDR3 reads TGCAGTGCTAGGGGAGCTAGCGGGAGTAAGGTGTACGAGCAGTACTTC.

The chain employs TRBV7-3 and TRBJ2-1, with 12 bases that match TRBD2. This CDR3 has 18 residues. V lost 0 bases, J lost 2 bases, and 5 bases stayed unmatched. Germline V gives CDR1 SGHTA, CDR2 FQGTGA. The CDR3 loop is CASSLTASGRAPYNEQFF. The CDR3 bases are TGTGCCAGCAGCTTAACGGCTAGCGGGAGGGCCCCCTACAATGAGCAGTTCTTC.

This clonotype was picked up a small number of times. Here the CDR3 DNA reads TGCAGTGCTAGCCCCCGGGACCGTCCCTCCTACGAGCAGTACTTC. This gives the protein CSASPRDRPSYEQYF. The chain links TRBV20-1 to TRBJ2-7; the D gene could be TRBD1 or TRBD2 (5 bases each). This CDR3 has 15 amino acids. V was shortened by 3 bases and J by 0 bases, with 15 bases between the two germline ends. Germline lookup yields CDR1 DFQATT and CDR2 SNEGSKA (reference sequence).

The CDR3 DNA sequence: TGTGCCAGCAGCTTCGCCGAGGGTATCTATGGCTACACCTTC. Translating gives CASSFAEGIYGYTF. This chain uses TRBV11-1 with TRBJ1-2; D call uncertain. Trimming stripped 3 bases from V and 4 bases from J, with 12 bases between. The CDR3 sequence is 14 residues long. Germline CDR1 reads SGHAT; CDR2 reads FQDESV (reference sequence).

This clonotype was picked up a small number of times. V and J are TRBV5-1 and TRBJ2-3; D uncertain. V was clipped by 4 bases and J by 3 bases, with 12 bases between them. This CDR3 region has 14 residues. Germline V gene lookup returns CDR1 SGHRS and CDR2 YFSETQ. CDR3 loop: CASSVGKRTDTQYF. CDR3 bases: TGCGCCAGCAGCGTAGGAAAAAGGACAGATACGCAGTATTTT.

The J gene is TRBJ1-6, the V gene TRBV5-1; 8 positions match TRBD1. The CDR3 covers 15 residues. Germline CDR1 SGHRS, CDR2 YFSETQ. The trim removed 2 bases at V and 8 bases at J, leaving 6 bases unmatched. The DNA of the CDR3 is TGCGCCAGCAGCTTCACAGGGGGTAATGATTCACCCCTCCACTTT. Amino acids: CASSFTGGNDSPLHF.

The chain recombines TRBV29-1 with TRBJ2-7, with 8 bases fitting TRBD1. Per germline, CDR1 SQVTM and CDR2 ANQGSEA. Germline trimming cut 1 base from V and 4 bases from J; bases unmatched to any gene: 18. This CDR3 has 18 amino acids. The CDR3 DNA is TGCAGCGTTGAAGCCAACCGAGGACCGGGACAGGAGATTTACGAGCAGTACTTC. Its protein product is CSVEANRGPGQEIYEQYF.

This clonotype has only a few counts. The chain links TRBV7-9 to TRBJ2-3; 15 bases agree with TRBD2. This CDR3 region has 20 residues. The trim removed 4 bases at V and 0 bases at J, leaving 11 bases unmatched. Germline CDR1 and CDR2: SEHNR and FQNEAQ (reference sequence). The CDR3 nucleotides are TGTGCCAGCAGCTCTACGACAGGACTAGCGGGGGGGACTAGCACAGATACGCAGTATTTT. Translated, it gives CASSSTTGLAGGTSTDTQYF.

The chain links TRBV3-1 to TRBJ2-7; 8 nucleotides match TRBD2. The CDR3 sequence is 16 residues long. Germline V gene data show CDR1 as LGHDT and CDR2 as YNNKEL (reference sequence). With V trimmed by 4 bases and J by 3 bases, 11 bases remained unmatched. DNA of the CDR3: TGTGCCAGCAGCCGAGATGCAGCGGGAGAGCACTACGAGCAGTACTTC. Translation: CASSRDAAGEHYEQYF.

This clonotype was seen ten or more times. This chain joins TRBV4-1 and TRBJ2-5; no clear D. CDR1 and CDR2 from the germline V gene are MGHRA and YSYEKL. This CDR3 contains 13 residues. The V and J ends lost 3 bases and 5 bases respectively, with 10 bases between them. The CDR3 is CASSHVVSETQYF. Written as DNA, the CDR3 is TGCGCCAGCAGCCACGTCGTCTCCGAGACCCAGTACTTC.

The chain couples TRBV27 to TRBJ1-6; a weak D match, TRBD1 (6 bases). V shed 5 bases and J shed 0 bases, with 20 bases lying between them. There are 19 residues in the CDR3. Germline CDR1 reads MNHEY; CDR2 reads SMNVEV (reference sequence). The CDR3 region is CASSRTVGALSSYNSPLHF. The CDR3 nucleotides are TGTGCCAGCAGTAGGACAGTGGGGGCCTTGAGCTCCTATAATTCACCCCTCCACTTT.

This clonotype was picked up many times. The V gene is TRBV2, the J gene TRBJ1-1; D is unclear. Trimming took 5 bases from V and 1 from J, leaving 8 bases between them. The CDR3 is made up of 13 amino acids. Per the germline V gene, CDR1 is SNHLY and CDR2 is FYNNEI. The CDR3 sequence: CASSWLENTEAFF. Written as DNA, the CDR3 is TGTGCCAGCAGTTGGTTGGAGAACACTGAAGCTTTCTTT.

This clonotype was detected only a few times. The rearrangement links TRBV7-2 to TRBJ2-1; TRBD2 matches 13 bases. V shed 5 bases and J 8 bases; nucleotides not matched to a gene: 12. The CDR3 runs 17 residues. Per the germline V gene, CDR1 is SGHTA and CDR2 is FQGNSA. The CDR3 sequence: CASSPQLAGGLGDEQFF. For the CDR3, the DNA is TGTGCCAGCAGCCCCCAACTAGCGGGGGGGCTAGGGGATGAGCAGTTCTTC.

About this clonotype: A much larger clone differs from this one at a single base, so this may be a read error. The genes are TRBV28 and TRBJ2-1; D perhaps matches TRBD2 (6 bases). CDR1 and CDR2 (germline): MDHEN, SYDVKM. Trimming removed 7 bases at V and 5 bases at J, with 15 bases between. This CDR3 comprises 14 residues. DNA for the CDR3: TGTGCCAGCACTTTTAGCGGTAGAGACAATGAGCAGTTCTTC. It translates to CASTFSGRDNEQFF. Based on the CDR3 plus reference TRBV28 and TRBJ2-1, the full variable domain is DVKVTQSSRYLVKRTGEKVFLECVQDMDHENMFWYRQDPGLGLRLIYFSYDVKMKEKGDIPEGYSVSREKKERFSLILESASTNQTSMYLCASTFSGRDNEQFFGPGTRLTVL.

The chain links TRBV5-1 to TRBJ1-5, with D perhaps TRBD1 (5 bases). Trimming removed 2 bases at V and 8 bases at J, with 14 bases between. CDR3 length: 14 residues. CDR1 SGHRS and CDR2 YFSETQ come from the germline V gene. As DNA, the CDR3 is TGCGCCAGCAGCTTTGAACCCGGGACTGAGCCCCAGCATTTT. Encoded protein: CASSFEPGTEPQHF. The whole variable domain, filled in from reference TRBV5-1 and TRBJ1-5, reads KAGVTQTPRYLIKTRGQQVTLSCSPISGHRSVSWYQQTPGQGLQFLFEYFSETQRNKGNFPGRFSGRQFSNSRSEMNVSTLELGDSALYLCASSFEPGTEPQHFGDGTRLSIL.

This clonotype was seen ten or more times. The chain carries TRBV5-1 and TRBJ2-7; D gene ambiguous. Germline lookup yields CDR1 SGHRS and CDR2 YFSETQ. V lost 3 bases and J lost 3, with 7 bases in between. The length of the CDR3 is 12 residues. The CDR3 spells CASSSDDYEQYF. As DNA, the CDR3 is TGCGCCAGCAGCTCGGACGACTACGAGCAGTACTTC. The entire variable domain, with the rest obtained from reference TRBV5-1 and TRBJ2-7, is as follows: KAGVTQTPRYLIKTRGQQVTLSCSPISGHRSVSWYQQTPGQGLQFLFEYFSETQRNKGNFPGRFSGRQFSNSRSEMNVSTLELGDSALYLCASSSDDYEQYFGPGTRLTVT.

This clonotype turned up a few times. This clone may be a read error of a much larger clone one base away. J is TRBJ2-7 and V is TRBV29-1; D possibly uses TRBD1 or TRBD2 (5 bases each). Trimming took 5 bases from V and 0 from J, leaving 8 bases between them. The CDR3 is 12 residues long. The germline CDR1 and CDR2 sequences are SQVTM and ANQGSEA. The chain's CDR3 is CSVWDGSYEQYF. The DNA for the CDR3 is TGCAGCGTTTGGGACGGCTCCTACGAGCAGTACTTC.

V usage is TRBV9 and J usage is TRBJ1-2; D gene unclear. The germline V gene has CDR1 SGDLS and CDR2 YYNGEE. Trimming pared 0 bases from V and 5 bases from J, leaving 11 bases between. The CDR3 runs 14 residues. In nucleotides, the CDR3 is TGTGCCAGCAGCGTAGGAGGGTATGAATATGGCTACACCTTC. Residues: CASSVGGYEYGYTF.

The chain couples TRBV6-1 to TRBJ1-1; the match to TRBD1 covers 7 bases. J gave up 1 base and V 9 bases, and 8 bases lay outside the gene matches. The germline V gene encodes CDR1 MNHNS and CDR2 SASEGT. CDR3 length: 14 residues. CDR3 nucleotide sequence: TGTGCCAGTCTTCCGGGACAGAAGAACACTGAAGCTTTCTTT. Protein sequence: CASLPGQKNTEAFF.

With regard to this clonotype: One junction end disagrees with the germline gene, perhaps due to a read error. This sequence joins TRBV9 and TRBJ2-5, with 8 bases lining up with TRBD2. Looked up from germline, CDR1 is SGDLS and CDR2 is YYNGEE. The CDR3 contains 14 residues. The CDR3 DNA is TGTGCCAGCAAGGGAGCGGGGGTTCAAGGGACCCAGTACTTC. It codes for CASKGAGVQGTQYF. The full variable domain, with the rest looked up from reference TRBV9 and TRBJ2-5, is DSGVTQTPKHLITATGQRVTLRCSPRSGDLSVYWYQQSLDQGLQFLIQYYNGEERAKGNILERFSAQQFPDLHSELNLSSLELGDSALYFCASKGAGVQGTQYFGPGTRLLVL.

This clonotype was seen only a few times. The chain is built from TRBV7-9 and TRBJ2-5, with 10 nucleotides matching TRBD1. The J call may not be correct, given that the DNA end is closer to TRBJ2-7. Per the germline V gene, CDR1 is SEHNR and CDR2 is FQNEAQ (reference sequence). The CDR3 runs 14 residues. DNA of the CDR3: TGTGCCAGCAGCATGACAGGGGGCCGCGACGAGCAGTACTTC. It specifies CASSMTGGRDEQYF.

This clonotype is a singleton in its sample. At one end, the junction sequence differs from germline, possibly due to a read error. The chain has TRBV5-6 and TRBJ2-1; possibly TRBD1 or TRBD2 for D (5 bases each). The better agreement between TRBJ2-7 and the DNA end casts doubt on the J call. The CDR3 is 20 amino acids. CDR1 and CDR2 (germline): SGHDT, YYEEEE. CDR3 sequence reads: CASSFFSGPNFLSSYNEQYF. CDR3 bases: TGCGCCAGCAGCTTCTTTTCGGGACCGAATTTTTTAAGCTCCTACAATGAGCAGTACTTC.

As concerns this clonotype: A read error is possible here, since a much larger clone lies one base away. This chain joins TRBV5-1 and TRBJ2-7; no clear D. Germline assignment: CDR1 SGHRS and CDR2 YFSETQ. The CDR3 runs to 13 residues. With 6 bases removed from V and 5 bases from J, the gap between germline ends came to 15 bases. Written as DNA, the CDR3 is TGCGCCAGCAACAATGACCGAGGAGACGAGCAGTACTTC. Translated, it gives CASNNDRGDEQYF. Using reference TRBV5-1 and TRBJ2-7 for the parts outside the CDR3, the full variable domain is KAGVTQTPRYLIKTRGQQVTLSCSPISGHRSVSWYQQTPGQGLQFLFEYFSETQRNKGNFPGRFSGRQFSNSRSEMNVSTLELGDSALYLCASNNDRGDEQYFGPGTRLTVT.

This clonotype was found a few times. This chain links TRBV29-1 with TRBJ2-5; 9 bases align to TRBD2. Germline V CDR1 and CDR2: SQVTM, ANQGSEA. The V and J ends lost 5 bases and 1 base, in that order; junction bases with no gene match: 8. This CDR3 contains 15 residues. The CDR3: CSVPGVAGAQETQYF. CDR3 in DNA: TGCAGCGTTCCCGGGGTAGCGGGGGCCCAAGAGACCCAGTACTTC.

There are a few counts of this clonotype. This may be a read error, as it is one base from a much larger clone. V gene TRBV7-2 combines with J gene TRBJ2-1; D call uncertain. The CDR3 totals 13 residues. The germline gives CDR1 SGHTA, CDR2 FQGNSA. The CDR3 spells CANSWGSYNEQFF. For the CDR3, the DNA is TGTGCCAACAGCTGGGGCTCCTACAATGAGCAGTTCTTC.